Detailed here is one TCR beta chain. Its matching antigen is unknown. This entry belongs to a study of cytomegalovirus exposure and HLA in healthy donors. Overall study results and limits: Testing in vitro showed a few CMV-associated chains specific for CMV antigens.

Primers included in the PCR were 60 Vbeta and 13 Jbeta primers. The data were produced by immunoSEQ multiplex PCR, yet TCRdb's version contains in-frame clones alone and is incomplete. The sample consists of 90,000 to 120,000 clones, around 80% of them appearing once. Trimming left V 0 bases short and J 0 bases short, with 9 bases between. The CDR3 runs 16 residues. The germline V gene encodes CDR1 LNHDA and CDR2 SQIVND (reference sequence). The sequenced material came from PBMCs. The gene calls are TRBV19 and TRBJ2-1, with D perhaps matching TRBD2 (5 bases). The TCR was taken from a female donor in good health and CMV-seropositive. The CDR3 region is CASSIDASGSYNEQFF. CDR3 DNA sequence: TGTGCCAGTAGTATAGATGCCAGCGGCTCCTACAATGAGCAGTTCTTC.